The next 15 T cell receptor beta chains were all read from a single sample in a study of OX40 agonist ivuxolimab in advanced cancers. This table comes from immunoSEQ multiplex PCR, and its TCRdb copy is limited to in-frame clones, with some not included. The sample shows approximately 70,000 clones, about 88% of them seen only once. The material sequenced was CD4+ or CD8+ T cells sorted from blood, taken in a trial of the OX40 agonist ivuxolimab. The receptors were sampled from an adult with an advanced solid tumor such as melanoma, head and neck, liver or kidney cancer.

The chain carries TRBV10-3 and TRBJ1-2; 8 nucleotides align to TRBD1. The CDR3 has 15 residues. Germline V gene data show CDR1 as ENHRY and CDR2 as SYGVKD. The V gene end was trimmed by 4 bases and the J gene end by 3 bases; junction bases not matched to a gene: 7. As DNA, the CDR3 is TGTGCCATCAGTGCTAGGCAGGGGGCAGACTATGGCTACACCTTC. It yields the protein CAISARQGADYGYTF.

Here the CDR3 reads CASSLGQGAQDTQYF. CDR3 nucleotide sequence: TGCGCCAGCAGCTTGGGCCAGGGGGCGCAGGATACGCAGTATTTT. The V call is TRBV5-1, the J call TRBJ2-3; 8 nucleotides match TRBD1. This CDR3 comprises 15 residues. Germline CDR1 reads SGHRS; CDR2 reads YFSETQ. The trim removed 0 bases at V and 6 bases at J, leaving 6 bases unmatched.

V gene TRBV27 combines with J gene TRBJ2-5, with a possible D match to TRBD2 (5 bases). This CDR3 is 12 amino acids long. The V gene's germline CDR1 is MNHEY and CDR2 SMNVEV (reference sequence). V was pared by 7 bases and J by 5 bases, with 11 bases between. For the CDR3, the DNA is TGTGCCAGCAAGGGAGCTTGGGAGACCCAGTACTTC. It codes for CASKGAWETQYF.

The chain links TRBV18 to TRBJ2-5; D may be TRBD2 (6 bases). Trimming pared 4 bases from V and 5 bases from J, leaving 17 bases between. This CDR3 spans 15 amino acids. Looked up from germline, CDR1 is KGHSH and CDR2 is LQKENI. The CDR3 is CASSRRSGGRETQYF. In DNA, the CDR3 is TGTGCCAGCTCACGGCGCTCCGGGGGTCGCGAGACCCAGTACTTC. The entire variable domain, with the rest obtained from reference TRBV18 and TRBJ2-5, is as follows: NAGVMQNPRHLVRRRGQEARLRCSPMKGHSHVYWYRQLPEEGLKFMVYLQKENIIDESGMPKERFSAEFPKEGPSILRIQQVVRGDSAAYFCASSRRSGGRETQYFGPGTRLLVL.

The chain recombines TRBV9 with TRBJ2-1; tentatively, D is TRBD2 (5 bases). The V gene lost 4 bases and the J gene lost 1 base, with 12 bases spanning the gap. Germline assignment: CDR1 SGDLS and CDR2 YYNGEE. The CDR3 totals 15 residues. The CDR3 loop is CASSPIAQSYNEQFF. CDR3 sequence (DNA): TGTGCCAGCAGCCCAATAGCGCAATCCTACAATGAGCAGTTCTTC.

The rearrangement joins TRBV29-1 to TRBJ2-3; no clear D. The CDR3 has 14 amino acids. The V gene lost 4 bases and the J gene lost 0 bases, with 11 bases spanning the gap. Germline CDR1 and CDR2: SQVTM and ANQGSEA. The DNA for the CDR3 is TGCAGCGTTGTAATTGGCTCGAGCACAGATACGCAGTATTTT. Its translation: CSVVIGSSTDTQYF.

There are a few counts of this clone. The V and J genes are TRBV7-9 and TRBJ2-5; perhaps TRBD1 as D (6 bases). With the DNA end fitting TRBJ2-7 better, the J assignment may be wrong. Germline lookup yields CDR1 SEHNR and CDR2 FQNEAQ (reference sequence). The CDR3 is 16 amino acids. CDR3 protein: CASSYTPGHSSYEQYF. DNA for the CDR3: TGTGCCAGCAGCTATACACCGGGACACAGCTCCTACGAGCAGTACTTC.

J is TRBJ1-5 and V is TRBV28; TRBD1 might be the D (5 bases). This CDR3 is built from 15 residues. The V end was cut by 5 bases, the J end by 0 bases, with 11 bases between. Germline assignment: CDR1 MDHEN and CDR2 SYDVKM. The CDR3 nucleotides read TGTGCCAGCAGTCTCCAGGGTTTTAGCAATCAGCCCCAGCATTTT. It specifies CASSLQGFSNQPQHF.

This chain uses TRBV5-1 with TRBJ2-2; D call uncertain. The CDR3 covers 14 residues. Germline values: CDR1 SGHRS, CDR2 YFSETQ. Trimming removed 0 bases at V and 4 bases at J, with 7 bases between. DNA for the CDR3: TGCGCCAGCAGCTTGGATGGGGTCACCGGGGAGCTGTTTTTT. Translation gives CASSLDGVTGELFF.

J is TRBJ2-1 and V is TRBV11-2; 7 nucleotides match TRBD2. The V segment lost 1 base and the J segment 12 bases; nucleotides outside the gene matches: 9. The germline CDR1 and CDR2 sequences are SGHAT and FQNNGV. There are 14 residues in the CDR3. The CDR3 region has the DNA TGTGCCAGCAGCTTAGCGCCTAGCGGTATTCGGCAGTTCTTC. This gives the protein CASSLAPSGIRQFF.

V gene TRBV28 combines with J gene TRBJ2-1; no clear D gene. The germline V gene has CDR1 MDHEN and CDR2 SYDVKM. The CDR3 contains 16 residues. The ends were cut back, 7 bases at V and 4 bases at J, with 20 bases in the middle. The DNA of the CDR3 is TGTGCCAGCATCCGCGACCCCGGTTCGGAATACAATGAGCAGTTCTTC. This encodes CASIRDPGSEYNEQFF.

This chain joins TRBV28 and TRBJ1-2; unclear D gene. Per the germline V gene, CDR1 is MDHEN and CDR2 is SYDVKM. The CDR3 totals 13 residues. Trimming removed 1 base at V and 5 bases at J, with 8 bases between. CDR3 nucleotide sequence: TGTGCCAGCAGTTTATCCTTACCATATGGCTACACCTTC. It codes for CASSLSLPYGYTF.

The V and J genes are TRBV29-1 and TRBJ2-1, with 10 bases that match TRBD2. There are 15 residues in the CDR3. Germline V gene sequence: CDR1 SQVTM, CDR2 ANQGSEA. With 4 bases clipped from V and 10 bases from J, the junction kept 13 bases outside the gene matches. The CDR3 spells CSVGGTSVMFGEQFF. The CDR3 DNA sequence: TGCAGCGTTGGCGGGACTAGCGTTATGTTCGGGGAGCAGTTCTTC.

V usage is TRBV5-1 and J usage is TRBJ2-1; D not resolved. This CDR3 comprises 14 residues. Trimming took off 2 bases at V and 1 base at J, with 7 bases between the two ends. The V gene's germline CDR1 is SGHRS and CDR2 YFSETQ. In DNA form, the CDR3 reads TGCGCCAGCAGCTTTGGCGAATCCTACAATGAGCAGTTCTTC. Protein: CASSFGESYNEQFF.

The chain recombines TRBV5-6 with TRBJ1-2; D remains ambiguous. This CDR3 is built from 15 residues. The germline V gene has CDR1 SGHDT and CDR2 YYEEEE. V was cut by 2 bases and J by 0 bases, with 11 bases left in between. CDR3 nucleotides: TGTGCCAGCAGCTTATCGGGTTTAGCTAACTATGGCTACACCTTC. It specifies CASSLSGLANYGYTF.